These T cell receptor beta chains were read from a single sample in a study of blood T cell repertoires in COVID-19. TCRdb's table, derived via immunoSEQ multiplex PCR, lists solely in-frame clones and lacks some. Altogether 130,000 to 150,000 clones are present, 88% being singletons, with the ten largest covering over 1.5%. Specimen: peripheral blood. The receptors were gathered from a man in his 70s with acute or convalescent COVID-19. Both conserved end residues are part of each CDR3. A D gene is named only where the DNA matches it firmly. Some rows have no size entry. The others give once, few or many, or a class for an expanded clone.

cdr3_nt	cdr3_aa	v_call	clone_size	d_call	j_call
TGCGCCAGCAGCTTGGAGGCAGGGGGCTATGGCTACACCTTC	CASSLEAGGYGYTF	TRBV5-1	NA	TRBD1	TRBJ1-2
TGCGCCAGCAATGACGGGCCCCAGGGCCTCTCTGGAAACACCATATATTTT	CASNDGPQGLSGNTIYF	TRBV5-1	once	NA	TRBJ1-3
TGTGCCAGCATCACACCGCAGGGCCCCCTAACTTTCTTT	CASITPQGPLTFF	TRBV28	NA	NA	TRBJ1-1
TGTGCCAGCAGTCCTCAGGGTCAGCCCCAGCATTTT	CASSPQGQPQHF	TRBV2	NA	NA	TRBJ1-5
TGTGCCAGTAGAAGCCGCTCTGGAAACACCATATATTTT	CASRSRSGNTIYF	TRBV6-5	NA	NA	TRBJ1-3
TGTGCCAGCAGCCCCGGACAGAGAACCCAGTACTTC	CASSPGQRTQYF	TRBV7-6	NA	NA	TRBJ2-5
TGTGCCAGCAGTGCAACAGGGGGGGAAAATGAAAAACTGTTTTTT	CASSATGGENEKLFF	TRBV27	NA	TRBD1	TRBJ1-4
TGTGCCAGCAGCTCTTGGACAGGGACCACCGGGGAGCTGTTTTTT	CASSSWTGTTGELFF	TRBV11-2	NA	TRBD1	TRBJ2-2
TGTGCCAGCAGTACCCAAGGACAGGGGTACTACGAGCAGTACTTC	CASSTQGQGYYEQYF	TRBV28	few	TRBD1	TRBJ2-7
TGTGCCAGCAGCCAAGAAACTAGCGGAGTTTACGAGCAGTACTTC	CASSQETSGVYEQYF	TRBV3-1/TRBV3-2	NA	TRBD2	TRBJ2-7
TGTGCCAGCAGTAACCTGGGACAGATCAACTATGGCTACACCTTC	CASSNLGQINYGYTF	TRBV6-5	NA	TRBD1	TRBJ1-2
TGTGCCAGCAGTGAACGCAGCGGGAGGTACAATGAGCAGTTCTTC	CASSERSGRYNEQFF	TRBV6-1	NA	TRBD2	TRBJ2-1
TGTGCCACCAGTGAGGACAGGGACTACAATGAGCAGTTCTTC	CATSEDRDYNEQFF	TRBV24-1	NA	TRBD1	TRBJ2-1
TGTGCCAGCAGCTTGCGGTGGGGCTCCGAGCAGTACTTC	CASSLRWGSEQYF	TRBV5-5	NA	NA	TRBJ2-7
TGTGCCAGCACCACAAGAGGGGGACAGGGCTATGGCTACACCTTC	CASTTRGGQGYGYTF	TRBV2	NA	TRBD1	TRBJ1-2
TGTGCCAGCAGTGAAGTAGGGGTCTCCTACAATGAGCAGTTCTTC	CASSEVGVSYNEQFF	TRBV6-1	NA	NA	TRBJ2-1
TGTGCCAGTAGTATCGAGGGGGCAGGGGATGGGACCCAGTACTTC	CASSIEGAGDGTQYF	TRBV19	once	TRBD1	TRBJ2-5
TGTGCCAGCAGTGGGACTAGCGGGAGTGATACGCAGTATTTT	CASSGTSGSDTQYF	TRBV9	NA	TRBD2	TRBJ2-3
TGTGCCAGCAGCTTGCAGGTTAACTATGGCTACACCTTC	CASSLQVNYGYTF	TRBV5-6	NA	NA	TRBJ1-2
TGTGCCAGCAGTGATGGACAGGGGGCCCATTCACCCCTCCACTTT	CASSDGQGAHSPLHF	TRBV6-1	NA	TRBD1	TRBJ1-6
TGTGCCAGCAGCCCCACAGGGGGCGAACGGAATGAGCAGTTCTTC	CASSPTGGERNEQFF	TRBV3-1/TRBV3-2	NA	TRBD1	TRBJ2-1
TGCGCCAGCAGCTTAGCCCTCCTTAATTCACCCCTCCACTTT	CASSLALLNSPLHF	TRBV5-1	once	NA	TRBJ1-6
TGTGCCAGCAGGCTTTCGCTACGGTCCTACAATGAGCAGTTCTTC	CASRLSLRSYNEQFF	TRBV3-1/TRBV3-2	NA	NA	TRBJ2-1
TGTGCCAGCAGCTCTAGAAGGGGGAATGAGCAGTTCTTC	CASSSRRGNEQFF	TRBV7-9	NA	NA	TRBJ2-1
TGTGCCAGCAGCCAGACGTCAGGGTCTTCGACCGGGGAGCTGTTTTTT	CASSQTSGSSTGELFF	TRBV3-1/TRBV3-2	NA	NA	TRBJ2-2
TGCGCCAGCAGCTTTGGGACTAGCCGAGAGACCCAGTACTTC	CASSFGTSRETQYF	TRBV5-1	NA	TRBD2	TRBJ2-5
TGTGCCAGCAGCCATAGCGGGGATACGCAGTATTTT	CASSHSGDTQYF	TRBV3-1/TRBV3-2	NA	TRBD2	TRBJ2-3
TGTGCCAGCAGTCGGGGGACTAGCGGGTACAATGAGCAGTTCTTC	CASSRGTSGYNEQFF	TRBV27	NA	TRBD2	TRBJ2-1
TGCGCCAGCAGCTTGGACACGTCTGGAAACACCATATATTTT	CASSLDTSGNTIYF	TRBV5-1	NA	NA	TRBJ1-3
TGCGCCAGCAGCCTGCCAGGGGCTTCTGGTGGAAAACTGTTTTTT	CASSLPGASGGKLFF	TRBV4-1	NA	NA	TRBJ1-4
TGTGCCAGCAGTTTACAGGGGGCGGGAGTGAACACTGAAGCTTTCTTT	CASSLQGAGVNTEAFF	TRBV2	once	TRBD1	TRBJ1-1
TGTGCCAGCAGTTTATTAGGGGGCCGCGGCTACACCTTC	CASSLLGGRGYTF	TRBV12-3/TRBV12-4	NA	TRBD1	TRBJ1-2
TGTGCCTGGAGGGGCGCTTATAGCAATCAGCCCCAGCATTTT	CAWRGAYSNQPQHF	TRBV30	NA	NA	TRBJ1-5
TGTGCCTGGACCTTGGGGACAGGGGGCTTAAACAATCAGCCCCAGCATTTT	CAWTLGTGGLNNQPQHF	TRBV30	NA	TRBD1	TRBJ1-5
TGTGCCAGCAGTGTCCTTAATTCACCCCTCCACTTT	CASSVLNSPLHF	TRBV28	NA	NA	TRBJ1-6
TGTGCCAGCAGCCAAGTTGGGCGGACAGCTGATGAAAAACTGTTTTTT	CASSQVGRTADEKLFF	TRBV4-2	NA	NA	TRBJ1-4
TGCAGTGCTAGTCTCCGGGAGCTAGCGATTACAGATACGCAGTATTTT	CSASLRELAITDTQYF	TRBV20-1	once	NA	TRBJ2-3
TGTGCCAGCAGCAAAGGACAGTTGAGCTCCTACAATGAGCAGTTCTTC	CASSKGQLSSYNEQFF	TRBV7-3	NA	NA	TRBJ2-1
TGTGCCAGCAGTGAGACATCCTATGGCTACACCTTC	CASSETSYGYTF	TRBV2	NA	NA	TRBJ1-2
TGTGCCAGCAGCTTAGAGGCAGGAGGAGATACGCAGTATTTT	CASSLEAGGDTQYF	TRBV7-9	NA	NA	TRBJ2-3
TGTGCCAGCAGTTTAATTTTCGGAGGGACCAATGAGCAGTTCTTC	CASSLIFGGTNEQFF	TRBV28	NA	NA	TRBJ2-1
TGCGCCAGCAGGGCATGGAGGAGCTCCTACGAGCAGTACTTC	CASRAWRSSYEQYF	TRBV10-1	NA	NA	TRBJ2-7